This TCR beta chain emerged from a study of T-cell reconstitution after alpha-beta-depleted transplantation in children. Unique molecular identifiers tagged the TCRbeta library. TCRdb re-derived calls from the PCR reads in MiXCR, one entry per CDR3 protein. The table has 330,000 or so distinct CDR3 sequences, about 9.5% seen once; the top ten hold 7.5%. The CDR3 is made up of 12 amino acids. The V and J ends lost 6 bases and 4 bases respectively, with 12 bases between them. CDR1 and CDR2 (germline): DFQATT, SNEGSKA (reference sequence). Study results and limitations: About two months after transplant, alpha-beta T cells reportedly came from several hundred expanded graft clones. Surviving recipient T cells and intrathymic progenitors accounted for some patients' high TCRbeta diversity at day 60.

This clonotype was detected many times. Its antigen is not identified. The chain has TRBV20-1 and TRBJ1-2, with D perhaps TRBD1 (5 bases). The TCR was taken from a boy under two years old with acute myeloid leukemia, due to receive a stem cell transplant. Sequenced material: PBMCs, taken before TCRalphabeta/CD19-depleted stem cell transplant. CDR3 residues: CSAHDRTYGYTF. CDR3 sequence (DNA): TGCAGTGCCCATGACAGAACCTATGGCTACACCTTC.